These 3 T cell receptor beta chains originate from one sample sequenced in a study of blood T cells in healthy people across ages. For the second PCR, which ran for 7 to 11 cycles, a sample-barcoded 5' primer and a J-beta primer mix were used. MiXCR, applied by TCRdb to the 5' RACE reads, yields one record per CDR3 protein. The table has around 700,000 distinct CDR3 sequences, around 25% seen once; the top ten hold just under 9.5%. The data were also submitted as part of a second study, on T cells of mothers and their children.

The sequenced material came from blood. The receptors derive from a boy younger than 18 in good health.

This chain connects TRBV12-3 or TRBV12-4 to TRBJ2-6, with D perhaps TRBD1 or TRBD2 (5 bases each). The germline V and J ends were trimmed by 3 bases and 4 bases, with 22 bases remaining between them. The CDR3 covers 19 residues. The DNA of the CDR3 is TGTGCCAGCAGTTTGAGGGCAGGGCACTCGTTAGGAGGGGCCAACGTCCTGACTTTC. It codes for CASSLRAGHSLGGANVLTF.

This clonotype turned up a few times. V and J are TRBV5-1 and TRBJ2-6; no firm D call. Germline V gene lookup returns CDR1 SGHRS and CDR2 YFSETQ. Trimming removed 0 bases at V and 2 bases at J, with 6 bases between. The CDR3 contains 15 residues. The CDR3 nucleotides read TGCGCCAGCAGCTTGGAGGTCACTGGGGCCAACGTCCTGACTTTC. As protein: CASSLEVTGANVLTF. Supplemented by reference TRBV5-1 and TRBJ2-6, the full variable domain reads KAGVTQTPRYLIKTRGQQVTLSCSPISGHRSVSWYQQTPGQGLQFLFEYFSETQRNKGNFPGRFSGRQFSNSRSEMNVSTLELGDSALYLCASSLEVTGANVLTFGAGSRLTVL.

Regarding this clonotype: A junction end diverges from the germline sequence, so it may reflect a read error. Written as DNA, the CDR3 is TGTGCCAGCAGCTCCCCCCCTACGGGCCGAGAGCCCCAGTACTTC. Protein sequence: CASSSPPTGREPQYF. This chain links TRBV7-8 with TRBJ2-1; D gene unclear. The J call is uncertain, as TRBJ2-5 better fits the DNA end. This CDR3 spans 15 amino acids. CDR1 is SGHVS and CDR2 is FQNEAQ in the germline V gene.